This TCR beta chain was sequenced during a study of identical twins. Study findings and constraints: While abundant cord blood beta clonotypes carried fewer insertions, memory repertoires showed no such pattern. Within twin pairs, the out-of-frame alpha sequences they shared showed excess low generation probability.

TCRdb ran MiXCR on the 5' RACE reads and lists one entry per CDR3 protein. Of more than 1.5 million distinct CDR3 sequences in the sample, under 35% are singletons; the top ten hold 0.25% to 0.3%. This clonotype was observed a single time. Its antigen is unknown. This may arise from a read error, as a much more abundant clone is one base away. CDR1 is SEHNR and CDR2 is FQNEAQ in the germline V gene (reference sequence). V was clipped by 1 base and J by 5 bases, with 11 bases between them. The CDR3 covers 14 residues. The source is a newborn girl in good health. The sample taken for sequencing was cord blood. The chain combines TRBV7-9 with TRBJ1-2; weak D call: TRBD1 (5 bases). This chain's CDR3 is CASSLGMRGYGYTF. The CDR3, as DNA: TGTGCCAGCAGCTTAGGGATGAGGGGATATGGCTACACCTTC.